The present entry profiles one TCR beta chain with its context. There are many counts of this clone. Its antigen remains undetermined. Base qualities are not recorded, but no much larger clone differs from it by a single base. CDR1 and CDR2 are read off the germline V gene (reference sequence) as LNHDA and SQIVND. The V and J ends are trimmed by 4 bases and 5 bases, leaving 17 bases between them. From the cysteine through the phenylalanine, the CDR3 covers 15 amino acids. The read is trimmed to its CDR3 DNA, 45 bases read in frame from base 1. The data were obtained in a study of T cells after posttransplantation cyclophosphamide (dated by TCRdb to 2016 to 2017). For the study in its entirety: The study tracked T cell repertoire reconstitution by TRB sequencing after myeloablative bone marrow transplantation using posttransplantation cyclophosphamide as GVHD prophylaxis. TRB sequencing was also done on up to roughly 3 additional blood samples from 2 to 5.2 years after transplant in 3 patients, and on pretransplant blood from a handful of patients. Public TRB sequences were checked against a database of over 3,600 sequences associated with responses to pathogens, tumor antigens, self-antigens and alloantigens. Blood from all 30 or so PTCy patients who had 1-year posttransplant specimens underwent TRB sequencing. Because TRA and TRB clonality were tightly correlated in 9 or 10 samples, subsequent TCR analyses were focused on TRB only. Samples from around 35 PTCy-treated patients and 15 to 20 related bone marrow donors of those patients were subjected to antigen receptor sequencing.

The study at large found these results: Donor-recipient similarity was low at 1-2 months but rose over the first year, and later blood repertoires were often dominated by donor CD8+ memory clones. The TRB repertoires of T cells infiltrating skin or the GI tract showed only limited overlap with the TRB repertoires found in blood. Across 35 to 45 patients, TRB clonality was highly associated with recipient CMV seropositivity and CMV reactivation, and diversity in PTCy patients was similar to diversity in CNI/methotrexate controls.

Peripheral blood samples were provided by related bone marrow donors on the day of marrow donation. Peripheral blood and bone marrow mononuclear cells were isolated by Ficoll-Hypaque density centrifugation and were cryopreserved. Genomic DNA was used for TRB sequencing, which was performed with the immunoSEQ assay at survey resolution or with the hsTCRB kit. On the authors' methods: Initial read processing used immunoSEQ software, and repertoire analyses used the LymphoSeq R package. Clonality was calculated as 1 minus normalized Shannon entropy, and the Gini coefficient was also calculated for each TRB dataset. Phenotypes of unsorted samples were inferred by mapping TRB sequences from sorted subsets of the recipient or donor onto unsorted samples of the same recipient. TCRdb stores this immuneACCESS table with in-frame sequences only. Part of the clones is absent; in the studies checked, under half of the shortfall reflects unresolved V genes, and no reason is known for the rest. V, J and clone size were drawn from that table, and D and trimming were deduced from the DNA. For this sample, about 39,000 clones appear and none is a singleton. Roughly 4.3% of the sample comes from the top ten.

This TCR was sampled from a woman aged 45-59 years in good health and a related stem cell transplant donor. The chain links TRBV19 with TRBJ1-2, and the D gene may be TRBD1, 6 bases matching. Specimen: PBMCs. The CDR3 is CASSTPGTRGYGYTF. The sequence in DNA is TGTGCCAGTAGTACCCCCGGGACCAGGGGATATGGCTACACCTTC.